This T cell receptor beta chain came from a study of somatic mutations in cytotoxic T cells in rheumatoid arthritis (dated by TCRdb to 2016 to 2017). In terms of the full investigation: Patient peripheral blood (less than 32 ml EDTA) was drawn right after diagnosis and before any treatment started. To characterize clonality, the study used TCRB deep sequencing while asking whether somatic mutations are carried by expanded CD8+ T-cell clones in newly diagnosed, untreated rheumatoid arthritis. Some V beta antibody-stained T-cell populations were flow-sorted on a FACSAria II or Sony SH800 at nearly 100% purity, and sorted V beta1+ cells also underwent TCRB sequencing. Patients and controls did not essentially differ in median age, which was nearly identical between the groups. TCRB deep sequencing covered over 55 patients with rheumatoid arthritis along with 15 to 20 healthy controls. What the work shows at the level of the full study, not this receptor alone: In patients, CD8+ clonality rose with age (Spearman r ~ 0.45), which was not the case in healthy controls. The largest CD8+ clone made up more than 20% of CD8+ cells in about an eighth of the roughly 60 patients, and blood and synovial fluid shared several identical CD8+ TCRB sequences. It was unknown which antigens the expanded CD8+ clones targeted, and their absence from virus-specific databases did not exclude viral specificity. The slight underrepresentation of TRBV07 in patients was not corrected for multiple comparisons. Rheumatoid arthritis patients and age-matched healthy controls did not significantly differ in CD8+ T-cell clonality.

The germline V gene supplies CDR1 SGHDT and CDR2 YYEEEE. The CDR3 contains 16 residues, cysteine and phenylalanine counted. Here the CDR3 DNA is all that survives: 48 bases in frame from base 1. For this chain, trimming is 3 bases at the V end and 4 bases at the J end, and the number of junction bases without a gene match is 8. This clone was detected only once. The antigen it binds to is not known. Base qualities are not at hand, and no much larger clone is one base apart. Sequencing of TCRB CDR3 was done on genomic DNA with the immunoSEQ assay. In the paper's pipeline: Published virus-specific TCRB sequences were compared with patient CD8+ clones larger than 1%, and only a few matches were found. Nothing other than productive TCRB rearrangements was included in the analyses. A clone was defined by a unique TCRB CDR3 sequence, and clonality was computed as a productive clonality index based on Shannon entropy. Repertoire overlap for a pair of samples was computed from each clone's template counts relative to total templates per sample. A correlation with a Spearman r of around 0.6 was found between V-gene usage by flow cytometry and V-gene usage by TCRB sequencing. Drawn from immuneACCESS, this table holds only the in-frame rearrangements with V and J called that TCRdb kept. Clones are partly lost; checked studies trace under half to an unresolved V gene and leave the rest unexplained. From that table come the V and J calls and clone size; the DNA was used to work out D and trimming. The table for this sample lists about 19,000 clones; approximately 81% of them were counted only once. The top ten clonotypes cover under 8% of the sample.

Flow cytometry confirmed the purity of CD4+ and CD8+ cells that had been isolated by positive magnetic bead selection on an AutoMACS. A TCR V beta antibody panel was used in flow cytometry to screen first for clonal expansions, which were then characterized by TCRB deep sequencing of sorted CD8+ fractions. Peripheral blood mononuclear cells were isolated by Ficoll-Paque PLUS density gradient separation. Using Nucleospin Tissue or Tissue XS kits, DNA was extracted from CD4-enriched, CD8-enriched or PBMC samples, with quantification by a Qubit 2.0 fluorometer. This TCR derives from a woman in her thirties or forties with rheumatoid arthritis. Sequencing was done on a sample of CD8+ T cells sorted from blood. The rearranged segments are TRBV5-6 and TRBJ2-5, with 11 middle bases fitting TRBD2. In nucleotides, the sequence is TGTGCCAGCAGCTCTACTAGCGGGGGCTCCAGAGAGACCCAGTACTTC. This yields the protein CASSSTSGGSRETQYF. Extended through the reference TRBV5-6 and TRBJ2-5 proteins, this CDR3 yields the full variable domain: DAGVTQSPTHLIKTRGQQVTLRCSPKSGHDTVSWYQQALGQGPQFIFQYYEEEERQRGNFPDRFSGHQFPNYSSELNVNALLLGDSALYLCASSSTSGGSRETQYFGPGTRLLVL.